A single sample gave rise to the 10 T cell receptor beta chains below, sequenced in a study of T-cell memory formation after mild COVID-19. TCRdb ran MiXCR on the 5' RACE reads and lists one entry per CDR3 protein. This table has hundreds of thousands of distinct CDR3 sequences, approximately 27% appearing once. The sequenced material came from PBMCs or a T cell subset sorted from them (not recorded which). The receptors come from an adult woman who had mild COVID-19 (a few samples of this study predate the infection). Cell type and time point are not known.

V and J are TRBV4-1 and TRBJ2-2, with 9 bases identical to TRBD2. The CDR3 totals 15 residues. After removal of 4 bases from V and 8 bases from J, the junction contained 8 bases not matched to a gene. Germline V gene sequence: CDR1 MGHRA, CDR2 YSYEKL. The CDR3: CASSLGAGGLGELFF. DNA of the CDR3: TGCGCCAGCAGCCTCGGAGCGGGGGGTTTGGGGGAGCTGTTTTTT.

This clonotype occurred a few times. The CDR3: CATKREGRVELFF. The CDR3 bases are TGTGCCACCAAGCGGGAGGGCCGTGTGGAGCTGTTTTTT. The genes are TRBV19 and TRBJ2-2, with 10 bases lining up with TRBD2. The CDR3 consists of 13 residues. Losses at the gene ends were 10 bases for V and 10 bases for J; bases not matched to a gene: 9. Germline lookup yields CDR1 LNHDA and CDR2 SQIVND (reference sequence).

This chain connects TRBV6-2 or TRBV6-3 to TRBJ1-5; D is possibly TRBD1 (5 bases). Trimming pared 11 bases from V and 8 bases from J, leaving 22 bases between. This CDR3 has 14 amino acids. Germline V gene data show CDR1 as MNHEY and CDR2 as SVGEGT. The CDR3 loop reads CARQTPSGIEPQHF. In DNA, the CDR3 is TGTGCCCGACAGACCCCCTCAGGGATCGAGCCCCAGCATTTT.

The table lists this clonotype with a few counts. The chain links TRBV3-1 to TRBJ1-3; D is uncertain. Germline values: CDR1 LGHDT, CDR2 YNNKEL (reference sequence). V dropped 0 bases and J dropped 0 bases, with 24 bases sitting between them. The CDR3 runs to 21 residues. The CDR3 DNA is TGTGCCAGCAGCCAAGATCGAAGAGAGATGTGGCAGTTCAGCTCTGGAAACACCATATATTTT. As protein: CASSQDRREMWQFSSGNTIYF.

This chain connects TRBV20-1 to TRBJ2-1; 9 positions match TRBD2. The V segment lost 2 bases and the J segment 1 base; nucleotides outside the gene matches: 6. Germline V CDR1 and CDR2: DFQATT, SNEGSKA (reference sequence). CDR3 length: 16 residues. The CDR3 is CSARSGTSGSYNEQFF. The CDR3 DNA reads TGCAGTGCTAGATCCGGAACTAGCGGGTCCTACAATGAGCAGTTCTTC.

Written as DNA, the CDR3 is TGTGCCAGCACCGAACGAAGGAACACTGAAGCTTTCTTT. Residues: CASTERRNTEAFF. The chain uses TRBV12-3 or TRBV12-4 and TRBJ1-1; no reliable D call. The V gene lost 7 bases and the J gene lost 1 base, with 10 bases spanning the gap. The CDR3 consists of 13 residues.

In its sample, this clonotype was seen a few times. The chain recombines TRBV10-3 with TRBJ2-2; D gene uncertain. This CDR3 comprises 12 residues. Per the germline V gene, CDR1 is ENHRY and CDR2 is SYGVKD. Trimming pared 8 bases from V and 5 bases from J, leaving 9 bases between. CDR3 protein: CAIWAETGELFF. As DNA, the CDR3 is TGTGCCATCTGGGCGGAGACCGGGGAGCTGTTTTTT.

This rearrangement joins TRBV5-5 to TRBJ2-1; D might be TRBD1 (5 bases). Germline V gene sequence: CDR1 SGHKS, CDR2 YYEKEE (reference sequence). Trimming removed 0 bases from V and 8 bases from J, with 6 bases in between. CDR3 length: 12 amino acids. The CDR3 bases are TGTGCCAGCAGCTTGGAGGGGCATGAGCAGTTCTTC. Translating it yields CASSLEGHEQFF. Using reference TRBV5-5 and TRBJ2-1 for the parts outside the CDR3, the full variable domain is DAGVTQSPTHLIKTRGQQVTLRCSPISGHKSVSWYQQVLGQGPQFIFQYYEKEERGRGNFPDRFSARQFPNYSSELNVNALLLGDSALYLCASSLEGHEQFFGPGTRLTVL.

This clonotype has ten or more counts. The genes are TRBV3-1 and TRBJ2-3; 8 bases fit TRBD2. The CDR3 sequence is 16 residues long. V lost 1 base to trimming and J lost 4 bases; unmatched junction nucleotides: 7. The germline gives CDR1 LGHDT, CDR2 YNNKEL (reference sequence). The CDR3, as DNA: TGTGCCAGCAGCCAAGTTAGCGGGGTTTCGGCAGATACGCAGTATTTT. Residues: CASSQVSGVSADTQYF.

This clonotype has more than one count but fewer than ten. The chain employs TRBV4-1 and TRBJ2-7; 10 bases are shared with TRBD2. Germline CDR1 reads MGHRA; CDR2 reads YSYEKL. CDR3 length: 17 residues. Losses at the gene ends were 0 bases for V and 4 bases for J; bases not matched to a gene: 9. CDR3 DNA sequence: TGCGCCAGCAGCCAAGATCATACGTCTAGCGGGAGATACGAGCAGTACTTC. It encodes CASSQDHTSSGRYEQYF.